The entry below describes one TCR beta chain. This clonotype was observed a handful of times. What this receptor recognizes is not known. No qualities accompany the bases; no much larger clone lies one base away. Receptor libraries were prepared by RACE. Instrument on record: NextSeq 500. During library preparation, unique molecular identifiers were attached to individual cDNA molecules so that TCRs could be counted in a quantitative, reproducible way. From each blood RNA sample, both TCR alpha and TCR beta chains were sequenced. The authors' pipeline ran thus. A median of about 89,000 TCRs per sample was observed, with a range of about 20,000 to 750,000. The Decombinator software suite was used to annotate V, J and CDR3 in the TCR reads. For the PS versus PT1 abundance plots, all samples were subsampled to the same number of TCRs (28,000). TCRs were defined as expanded if absent before sensitization and observed at least eight times at the 2-week time point. TCRdb reran the public reads through fastp at Q25 and MiXCR, keeping productive beta chains. Here each entry gathers all rows of one CDR3 protein and keeps the most common genes and DNA. These V and J calls rely on TCRdb rather than the paper's analysis. For this sample there are over 65,000 distinct CDR3 sequences; over 8.5% appear just once. Roughly 1.5% of the sample comes from the top ten.

In the paper's terms, the time point label means: patch test 3, about 24 weeks after DPC sensitization. Explained via the paper, the treatment or condition label denotes: therapeutic diphenylcyclopropenone sensitization with weekly scalp DPC. At each patch-test visit, blood was drawn before the patch test was applied. Eligible patients were aged 18 to 70, diagnosed with alopecia, deemed suitable for DPC therapy, and excluded if pregnant. Total RNA was isolated from unfractionated whole blood collected in Tempus Blood RNA tubes. The germline V gene (reference sequence) supplies CDR1 DFQATT and CDR2 SNEGSKA. Trimming at the junction amounts to 5 bases on V and 4 bases on J, and the germline ends lie 15 bases apart. The CDR3 runs 14 residues from the cysteine to the phenylalanine. CDR3 DNA only is kept here, 42 bases in frame from base 1. The data belong to a study of human T cells and chemical hapten exposure (dated by TCRdb to the early 2020s). General notes on the study: For sensitization, 2% DPC in acetone was applied to a 2 cm by 2 cm area of upper inner arm skin. Throughout the approximately 22-week study period, patients were also given weekly therapeutic DPC doses on the scalp. Patch testing was done on the upper back using Finn chambers containing 0.01% DPC, and results were scored after 6 days according to International Contact Dermatitis Research Group standards. The mostly female patient cohort included alopecia areata with under or over 50% scalp involvement, alopecia totalis and alopecia universalis. Libraries were pooled for sequencing, and variation in per-sample TCR yields was attributed mainly to small differences in library volumes within the pool. In alopecia patients, the study followed how the peripheral blood TCR repertoire changed in vivo over primary and secondary sensitization to diphenylcyclopropenone (DPC), a hapten. Blood samples were taken from patients before sensitization (week 0) and then at 2, 6 and about 24 weeks after DPC sensitization. Blood for TCR sequencing was provided by twenty-nine alopecia patients at one to four time points (pre-sensitization, 2, 6 and 24 weeks).

Beyond this particular receptor, the publication reports: All patients had alopecia, a presumed autoimmune disease, so their immune response might differ from that of healthy individuals. After repeated subsampling, changes were observed in the strength of the expansion versus patch-test correlation and in the threshold at which the correlation became significant. Significantly more large CDR3 similarity clusters were formed by expanded TCRs than by pre-sensitization or healthy control sets, consistent with antigen-driven responses. The number of PT1 expanded TCRs positively correlated with patch test score, significant at thresholds 8, 16 and 32 but not 4. DPC sensitization did not change how many TCRs were above 1 in 1000 frequency, and no evidence was found of alterations in global repertoire structure.

Material: whole blood, obtained in connection with sensitization to the hapten diphenylcyclopropenone (DPC). This chain joins TRBV20-1 to TRBJ1-5, with the D gene not clear enough to name. This TCR was sampled from a woman between 50 and 59 years old with alopecia areata. Some clones in this sample may be carry-over from other donors' samples. The nucleotides are TGCAGTGCTGTACCCCTGGACGCGAATCAGCCCCAGCATTTT. Its product reads: CSAVPLDANQPQHF.